These T cell receptor beta chains were read from a single sample in a study of identical twins. TCRdb itself ran the 5' RACE reads through MiXCR, one entry per CDR3 protein. The sample yields 450,000 or so distinct CDR3 sequences, approximately 15% seen once. The same data also went into a second study, on yellow fever vaccine responses in identical twins.

Specimen: CD4+ T cells sorted from blood. The receptors shown here come from a woman aged 18-29 years in good health. The CDR3 runs from the conserved cysteine through the conserved F or W. D genes are given only for firm matches. Size tells how often a clone was seen (once, few, many) or the class of an expanded clone, and some rows leave it out.

D,size,J,V,DNA,CDR3
TRBD1,.,TRBJ2-2,TRBV11-3,TGTGCCAGCAGCTCTGGGGACAGACTGAACACCGGGGAGCTGTTTTTT,CASSSGDRLNTGELFF
TRBD2,.,TRBJ2-1,TRBV11-2,TGTGCCAGCAGCTTAGAGTCGAGGACTAGCGGGCGAAGGAATGAACGGGAGCAGTTCTTC,CASSLESRTSGRRNEREQFF
TRBD1,.,TRBJ1-6,TRBV6-1,TGTGCCAGCCGAAGGGACAGGGAACATTCACCCCTCCACTTT,CASRRDREHSPLHF
.,.,TRBJ2-7,TRBV7-6,TGTGCCAGCAGCTTAGGGGCAGGGAACTTCTTGAGCGAGCAGTACTTC,CASSLGAGNFLSEQYF
.,.,TRBJ2-7,TRBV4-1,TGCGCCAGCAGCCCTCGGGGAAGGGCTTACGAGCAGTACTTC,CASSPRGRAYEQYF
TRBD2,.,TRBJ2-5,TRBV7-2,TGTGCCAGCAGGCGACTAGCGGGACGAGAGACCCAGTACTTC,CASRRLAGRETQYF
.,few,TRBJ2-3,TRBV28,TGTGCCAGCAGTCTTCCTATAGCTGTGGATACGCAGTATTTT,CASSLPIAVDTQYF
TRBD2,.,TRBJ2-7,TRBV4-2,TGTGCCAGCAGCCAAGATAGACTAGCGGGAGTCATGTTCGAGCAGTACTTC,CASSQDRLAGVMFEQYF
.,few,TRBJ2-7,TRBV6-5,TGTGCCAGCAGTAACCCCAGCGGTCCCTACGACGAGCAGTACTTC,CASSNPSGPYDEQYF
.,.,TRBJ1-2,TRBV12-3/TRBV12-4,TGTGCCAGCAGTTTCACGAAGGTGGGCTACACCTTC,CASSFTKVGYTF
.,few,TRBJ2-3,TRBV7-9,TGTGCCAGCAGCTTCTACAGGGAAACAGATACGCAGTATTTT,CASSFYRETDTQYF
.,.,TRBJ2-3,TRBV3-1,TGTGCCAGCAGCCAAGACAGGGCTTACACAGATACGCAGTATTTT,CASSQDRAYTDTQYF
TRBD2,few,TRBJ2-1,TRBV5-6,TGTGCCAGCAGCTTAAGCGGGAGGGCATTGGGGGCGTTCTTC,CASSLSGRALGAFF